The clone carrying this TCR beta chain was found many times. The sample comes from a study of early T cells in non-severe SARS-CoV-2 infection. Study-wide background: Bulk RNA isolated from unsorted whole blood underwent sequencing; chains were not paired.

Unique molecular identifiers (one per individual cDNA molecule) were attached. MiXCR, applied by TCRdb to the 5' RACE reads, yields one record per CDR3 protein. This table has approximately 49,000 distinct CDR3 sequences, about 12% appearing once. The CDR3 covers 20 residues. CDR1 is MGHRA, CDR2 YSYEKL, per germline. The germline V and J ends were trimmed by 3 bases and 0 bases, with 26 bases remaining between them. This chain links TRBV4-1 with TRBJ2-5, with D tentatively TRBD1 (6 bases). The specimen was whole blood. This clonotype was obtained from an adult who was a healthcare worker with PCR-confirmed SARS-CoV-2 infection or an uninfected control (not recorded which). CDR3 DNA sequence: TGCGCCAGCAGCCACCGAAATCACCAGTCGGGACACGTTTACCAAGAGACCCAGTACTTC. As protein: CASSHRNHQSGHVYQETQYF.